The clone carrying this T cell receptor (beta chain) was seen at least ten times. The target antigen is unknown. This CDR3 has 13 amino acids. Looked up from germline, CDR1 is DFQATT and CDR2 is SNEGSKA (reference sequence). The V end was cut by 6 bases, the J end by 12 bases, with 21 bases between. Total RNA was extracted at no less than 6 micrograms per sample. The source of the sample is a study of blood T cells in healthy people across ages. A second PCR, run for about 6 to 11 cycles, used a sample-barcoded 5' primer plus a J-beta primer mix. A template-switch adaptor that had 12 random nucleotides put a tag on each cDNA molecule. MiXCR, run by TCRdb on the 5' RACE reads, gives a single entry per CDR3 protein. The sample has 1.5 million to 2 million distinct CDR3 sequences; about 28% are singletons. Study-wide results and caveats: With naive T cell percentage, TCR beta diversity showed a strong correlation. Diversity was higher, and naive CD4+ cells more numerous, in long-lived donors than in aged donors.

V usage is TRBV20-1 and J usage is TRBJ2-1; D is perhaps TRBD2 (6 bases). The sample taken for sequencing was blood. The sequence was collected from a woman younger than 45 in good health. The CDR3 bases are TGCAGTGCCACCGGGGGAGCGCCCGGGCGGCAGTTCTTC. Its protein product is CSATGGAPGRQFF.